This TCR beta chain comes out of a study of blood T cell repertoires in COVID-19. For the study at large: Acute and convalescent COVID-19 specimens originated in the United States, Italy and Spain. T cells, B-cell-depleted T cells, or PBMCs supplied cDNA or gDNA.

A few counts support this clone. In the original analysis: Counts of nucleated cells, estimated from reference gene primer amplification, were obtained. Libraries were prepared by immunoSEQ multiplex PCR; TCRdb keeps only in-frame clonotypes and omits some of them. V, J and clone size are those of that table, while D and trimming were read from the DNA. This repertoire shows roughly 150,000 clones, over 80% found once; its top ten account for around 10%. Germline V lookup: CDR1 SGHTA, CDR2 FQGTGA. J was trimmed by 4 bases and V by 1 base; bases with no gene match: 2. CDR3 size: 14 residues. The rearrangement links TRBV7-3 to TRBJ2-5; TRBD1 aligns across 8 bases. Sequencing input: peripheral blood. This sequence was found in a woman aged 80 or over with acute or convalescent COVID-19. The CDR3 DNA follows: TGTGCCAGCAGCTTAAGGACAGGGAGAGAGACCCAGTACTTC. It encodes CASSLRTGRETQYF.